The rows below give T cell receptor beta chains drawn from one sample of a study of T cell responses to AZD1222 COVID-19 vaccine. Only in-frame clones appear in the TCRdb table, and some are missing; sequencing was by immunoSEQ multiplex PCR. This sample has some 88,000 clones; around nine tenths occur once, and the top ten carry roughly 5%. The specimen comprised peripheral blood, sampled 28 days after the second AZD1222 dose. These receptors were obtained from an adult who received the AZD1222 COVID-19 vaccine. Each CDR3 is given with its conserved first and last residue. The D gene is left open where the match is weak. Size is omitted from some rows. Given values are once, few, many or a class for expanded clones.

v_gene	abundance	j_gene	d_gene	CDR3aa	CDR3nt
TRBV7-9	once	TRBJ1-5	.	CASSLDGFNQPQHF	TGTGCCAGCAGCTTAGATGGGTTCAATCAGCCCCAGCATTTT
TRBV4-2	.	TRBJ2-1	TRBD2	CASSQGARAGARGGNEQFF	TGTGCCAGCAGCCAAGGGGCTCGCGCGGGGGCCCGGGGGGGCAATGAGCAGTTCTTC
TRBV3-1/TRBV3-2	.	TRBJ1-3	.	CASTHGQHGNTIYF	TGTGCCAGCACCCACGGACAGCACGGAAACACCATATATTTT
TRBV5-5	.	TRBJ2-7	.	CASSKTEYEQYF	TGTGCCAGCAGCAAGACAGAATACGAGCAGTACTTC
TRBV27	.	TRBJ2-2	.	CASSLSTGELFF	TGTGCCAGCAGTCTAAGCACCGGGGAGCTGTTTTTT
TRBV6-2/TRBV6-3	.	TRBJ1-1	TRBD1	CASSYLRDRATEAFF	TGTGCCAGCAGTTACCTCAGGGACAGGGCCACTGAAGCTTTCTTT
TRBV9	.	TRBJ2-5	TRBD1	CASSARQGIGETQYF	TGTGCCAGCAGCGCGAGACAGGGAATTGGAGAGACCCAGTACTTC
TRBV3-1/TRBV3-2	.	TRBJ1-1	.	CASSQGGGGIEAFF	TGTGCCAGCAGCCAAGGAGGAGGCGGTATTGAAGCTTTCTTT
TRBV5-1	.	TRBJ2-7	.	CASSRWGRVGEQYF	TGCGCCAGCAGCCGTTGGGGCAGGGTGGGCGAGCAGTACTTC
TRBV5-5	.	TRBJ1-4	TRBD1	CASSTGQGAEKLFF	TGTGCCAGCAGCACGGGACAGGGGGCGGAAAAACTGTTTTTT
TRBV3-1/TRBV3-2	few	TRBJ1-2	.	CASSQGFGTLNYGYTF	TGTGCCAGCAGCCAAGGTTTCGGCACCCTTAACTATGGCTACACCTTC
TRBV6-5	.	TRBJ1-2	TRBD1	CASSYSRQGGDGYTF	TGTGCCAGCAGTTACTCCCGACAGGGGGGAGATGGCTACACCTTC